The 26 T cell receptor beta chains reported below all come from one sample, sequenced in a study of blood T cells in healthy people across ages. Then a second PCR, running about 6 to 12 cycles, was carried out with a sample-barcoded 5' primer and a J-beta primer mix. From the 5' RACE reads, TCRdb called clonotypes with MiXCR, one entry per CDR3 protein. The top ten hold roughly 2% of the sample, which has 1.5 million to 2 million distinct CDR3 sequences, around half seen once. Sequencing was done on a sample of blood. Receptors were obtained from a woman in her thirties or forties in good health.

This clonotype was recorded a few times. The rearrangement uses TRBV29-1 and TRBJ2-1; 8 nucleotides match TRBD1. After removal of 8 bases from V and 4 bases from J, the junction contained 10 bases not matched to a gene. CDR1 SQVTM and CDR2 ANQGSEA come from the germline V gene. This CDR3 spans 14 amino acids. The CDR3 protein is CSLRTQGAYNEQFF. The CDR3 DNA is TGCAGCCTTCGGACGCAGGGGGCTTACAATGAGCAGTTCTTC.

A note on this clonotype: Germline is not matched at one junction end, which may reflect a read error. The rearrangement uses TRBV12-3 or TRBV12-4 and TRBJ1-4; the D is unclear. The CDR3 totals 14 residues. The CDR3: CASRLGGLGEKLFF. The DNA of the CDR3 is TGTGCCAGCAGATTAGGAGGGCTAGGTGAAAAACTGTTTTTT.

This chain links TRBV9 with TRBJ2-3; the match to TRBD2 covers 13 bases. The CDR3 sequence is 17 residues long. CDR1 is SGDLS, CDR2 YYNGEE, per germline. Trimming cost V 0 bases and J 9 bases; bases outside gene matches: 10. The CDR3 DNA reads as TGTGCCAGCAGCGTAGCGGGGACTAGCGGGGAGTCGGGAACGCAGTATTTT. Translating it yields CASSVAGTSGESGTQYF.

The chain has TRBV11-2 and TRBJ2-1; D is uncertain. The J call may be mistaken, given a closer DNA end match to TRBJ2-7. The CDR3 consists of 15 residues. In germline, CDR1 is SGHAT, CDR2 FQNNGV. The DNA for the CDR3 is TGTGCCAGCAGCTCCCGTTACAAACCGTACAATGAGCAGTACTTC. Its protein product is CASSSRYKPYNEQYF.

In this sample, this clonotype turned up a few times. The chain carries TRBV12-5 and TRBJ2-3; 8 bases line up with TRBD2. Germline V CDR1 and CDR2: LGHNT, FRNRAP. V lost 1 base, J lost 4 bases, and 7 bases stayed unmatched. This CDR3 is built from 16 residues. The CDR3 loop is CASGLDPGLDSDTQYF. The CDR3 DNA sequence: TGTGCTAGTGGTTTGGATCCGGGACTAGACTCAGATACGCAGTATTTT.

Of note for this clonotype: Relative to the germline gene, one junction end is altered; a read error may explain this. This chain links TRBV4-2 with TRBJ2-1; D call uncertain. CDR3 length: 16 amino acids. Per germline, CDR1 LGHNA and CDR2 YNFKEQ. CDR3 protein: CASSQVGFELGNERFF. The CDR3 DNA is TGTGCCAGCAGCCAAGTCGGATTCGAGCTAGGGAATGAGCGGTTCTTC.

J is TRBJ2-1 and V is TRBV20-1; D ambiguous. CDR3 length equals 14 residues. V lost 4 bases and J 9 bases, leaving 19 bases between the germline ends. The germline gives CDR1 DFQATT, CDR2 SNEGSKA (reference sequence). The DNA for the CDR3 is TGCAGTGCTACGTCTAGGGATGTGATGAGTGAGCAGTTCTTC. It specifies CSATSRDVMSEQFF.

In this sample, this clonotype turned up a few times. The chain links TRBV29-1 to TRBJ2-5; the D gene is possibly TRBD1 (6 bases). The CDR3 is made up of 13 amino acids. Germline V gene data show CDR1 as SQVTM and CDR2 as ANQGSEA. Trimming stripped 4 bases from V and 4 bases from J, with 13 bases between. CDR3 amino acids: CSVVRSQGETQYF. Written as DNA, the CDR3 is TGCAGCGTTGTGAGATCACAGGGAGAGACCCAGTACTTC.

This clonotype was counted a few times. The chain uses TRBV28 and TRBJ2-1; the D is unclear. The germline V gene encodes CDR1 MDHEN and CDR2 SYDVKM. The CDR3 consists of 11 residues. The ends were cut back, 7 bases at V and 5 bases at J, with 6 bases in the middle. As DNA, the CDR3 is TGTGCCAGCAAGTTGAACAATGAGCAGTTCTTC. This encodes CASKLNNEQFF.

To note about this clonotype: An end of the junction differs from the germline gene, which may be a read error. The CDR3 sequence: CASSFGVGDAQYF. The CDR3 DNA is TGTGCCAGCAGCTTCGGGGTGGGAGATGCGCAGTATTTT. The chain carries TRBV7-2 and TRBJ2-3; tentative D call: TRBD2 (5 bases). The germline V gene encodes CDR1 SGHTA and CDR2 FQGNSA. CDR3 length: 13 amino acids.

This clonotype was recorded a few times. V is TRBV27 and J is TRBJ2-3, with 7 bases fitting TRBD2. The germline V gene has CDR1 MNHEY and CDR2 SMNVEV (reference sequence). This CDR3 has 15 amino acids. V dropped 3 bases and J dropped 3; count of bases not matched to a gene: 6. Here the CDR3 reads CASSLERGLTDTQYF. The DNA of the CDR3 is TGTGCCAGCAGTTTGGAGCGGGGATTAACAGATACGCAGTATTTT.

The gene calls are TRBV24-1 and TRBJ2-3; 9 bases map to TRBD2. V shed 3 bases, J shed 2 bases, and the junction held 5 bases outside the gene matches. From germline, CDR1 is KGHDR and CDR2 SFDVKD. The CDR3 has 16 amino acids. CDR3 sequence reads: CATSDRLAGSTDTQYF. CDR3 in DNA: TGTGCCACCAGTGATCGGCTAGCGGGGTCCACAGATACGCAGTATTTT.

This clonotype has a count of ten or more. J is TRBJ2-7 and V is TRBV6-5; a possible D gene is TRBD2 (6 bases). This CDR3 contains 13 residues. Per germline, CDR1 MNHEY and CDR2 SVGAGI. Trimming pared 6 bases from V and 2 bases from J, leaving 11 bases between. CDR3 DNA: TGTGCCAGCAGCTCCGGGGGACCCTACGAGCAGTACTTC. Residues: CASSSGGPYEQYF.

The chain combines TRBV25-1 with TRBJ2-3; no definite D call. V was pared by 2 bases and J by 0 bases, with 9 bases between. The CDR3 spans 15 residues. Germline CDR1 and CDR2: MGHDK and SYGVNS. This CDR3 is CASSEPPPSTDTQYF. The DNA of the CDR3 is TGTGCCAGCAGTGAACCCCCGCCTAGCACAGATACGCAGTATTTT.

V is TRBV18 and J is TRBJ2-3; tentatively, D is TRBD2 (6 bases). The CDR3 totals 15 residues. Trimming shortened V by 3 bases and J by 4 bases, and 14 bases separated the two germline ends. Germline V CDR1 and CDR2: KGHSH, LQKENI. CDR3 nucleotides: TGTGCCAGCTCACCTACGACTAGTATTGCAGATACGCAGTATTTT. It encodes CASSPTTSIADTQYF.

Ten or more counts support this clonotype. The chain combines TRBV18 with TRBJ2-3; a weak D match, TRBD2 (5 bases). The CDR3 is made up of 13 amino acids. Trimming pared 8 bases from V and 2 bases from J, leaving 11 bases between. CDR1 is KGHSH and CDR2 is LQKENI in the germline V gene. Here the CDR3 DNA reads TGTGCCAGCAGCCCCCGGGACACAGATACGCAGTATTTT. Amino acids: CASSPRDTDTQYF.

The chain couples TRBV12-3 or TRBV12-4 to TRBJ2-1; TRBD2 matches at 9 bases. CDR3 length: 17 residues. J lost 7 bases, V lost 7 bases, and 17 bases had no gene match. CDR3 bases: TGTGCCAGCACCCTAGGGGGGGCGGGACTAGCTATAAATGAGCAGTTCTTC. Protein sequence: CASTLGGAGLAINEQFF.

The genes are TRBV6-6 and TRBJ1-2; D is unclear. The CDR3 contains 13 residues. Trimming removed 5 bases at V and 7 bases at J, with 14 bases between. Per germline, CDR1 MNHNY and CDR2 SVGAGI (reference sequence). CDR3 in amino acids: CASSLDELTGYTF. The CDR3 DNA reads as TGTGCCAGCAGTCTGGACGAACTGACTGGCTACACCTTC.

CDR3 amino acids: CASNEERGRVNTEAFF. The CDR3 DNA sequence: TGTGCCAGCAACGAGGAGAGGGGAAGGGTGAACACTGAAGCTTTCTTT. The genes are TRBV6-6 and TRBJ1-1; perhaps TRBD1 as D (5 bases). The germline CDR1 and CDR2 sequences are MNHNY and SVGAGI (reference sequence). V lost 7 bases and J 0 bases, leaving 18 bases between the germline ends. The CDR3 sequence is 16 residues long.

A remark on this clonotype: One junction end disagrees with the germline gene, perhaps due to a read error. The genes are TRBV6-2 or TRBV6-3 and TRBJ2-4; D is unresolved. The CDR3 length is 15 residues. The germline V gene encodes CDR1 MNHEY and CDR2 SVGEGT. DNA for the CDR3: TGTGCCAGCAGCAGTATCGATGTGGCCAAAGACATTCAGTACTTC. This gives the protein CASSSIDVAKDIQYF.

V usage is TRBV5-6 and J usage is TRBJ2-5, with D perhaps matching TRBD1 (6 bases). V lost 0 bases and J lost 0, with 12 bases in between. The CDR3 covers 16 residues. Per germline, CDR1 SGHDT and CDR2 YYEEEE. The CDR3 nucleotides read TGTGCCAGCAGCTTGGAGATGTACAGGGACCAAGAGACCCAGTACTTC. Translation: CASSLEMYRDQETQYF.

This clonotype was seen more than once but under ten times. The rearrangement joins TRBV7-9 to TRBJ2-3; 10 positions match TRBD2. This CDR3 region has 18 residues. V trimming: 6 bases; J trimming: 2 bases; junction bases outside the gene matches: 14. Germline-derived CDR1 and CDR2 are SEHNR and FQNEAQ (reference sequence). The CDR3 is CASSIRGGGTSDTDTQYF. The CDR3, as DNA: TGTGCCAGCAGTATTAGGGGAGGAGGGACTAGCGACACAGATACGCAGTATTTT. The full variable domain, with the rest looked up from reference TRBV7-9 and TRBJ2-3, is DTGVSQNPRHKITKRGQNVTFRCDPISEHNRLYWYRQTLGQGPEFLTYFQNEAQLEKSRLLSDRFSAERPKGSFSTLEIQRTEQGDSAMYLCASSIRGGGTSDTDTQYFGPGTRLTVL.

The rearrangement uses TRBV4-2 and TRBJ2-1, with unresolved D. Trimming took 0 bases from V and 9 from J, leaving 21 bases between them. The germline CDR1 and CDR2 sequences are LGHNA and YNFKEQ. The CDR3 is 17 amino acids. DNA of the CDR3: TGTGCCAGCAGCCAAGAAGGTCTGGGCAGAACATGGGGTGAGCAGTTCTTC. As protein: CASSQEGLGRTWGEQFF.

CDR3 nucleotide sequence: TGTGCCAGCAGCCACGACAGGGGTCCCTACGAGCAGTACTTC. It specifies CASSHDRGPYEQYF. This chain joins TRBV11-1 and TRBJ2-7, with 8 bases fitting TRBD1. This CDR3 comprises 14 residues. The germline V gene encodes CDR1 SGHAT and CDR2 FQDESV (reference sequence). After removal of 5 bases from V and 2 bases from J, the junction contained 5 bases not matched to a gene.

The chain recombines TRBV7-2 with TRBJ2-1; D ambiguous. The V and J ends lost 4 bases and 0 bases respectively, with 13 bases between them. This CDR3 spans 16 amino acids. The germline CDR1 and CDR2 sequences are SGHTA and FQGNSA. In DNA form, the CDR3 reads TGTGCCAGCAGCTCCAGTTCTACCTCCTCCTACAATGAGCAGTTCTTC. Its protein product is CASSSSSTSSYNEQFF.

The rearrangement uses TRBV27 and TRBJ2-5, with 10 bases matching TRBD1. Germline V CDR1 and CDR2: MNHEY, SMNVEV (reference sequence). CDR3 size: 16 residues. The V and J ends lost 5 bases and 2 bases, in that order; junction bases with no gene match: 8. This CDR3 reads CASSPGDRGTQETQYF. As DNA, the CDR3 is TGTGCCAGCAGTCCGGGGGACAGGGGTACTCAAGAGACCCAGTACTTC.